A single sample gave rise to the 15 T cell receptor beta chains below, sequenced in a study of T cell responses to AZD1222 COVID-19 vaccine (dated by TCRdb to the early 2020s). The method behind the library was the immunoSEQ multiplex PCR assay. TCRdb mirrors the immuneACCESS table, restricted to in-frame sequences. Some clones are absent from its copies; in checked studies, under half trace to an unresolved V gene, and the reason for the others is unknown. This sample comprises about 180,000 clones, roughly nine tenths of them detected only once. The top ten clones comprise 1.9% of the sample. What the time point label conveys for this sample: baseline before first vaccination. The sequencing here drew on peripheral blood, taken on day 0 of AZD1222 vaccination. These receptors were collected from an adult in good health.

This rearrangement joins TRBV28 to TRBJ1-1; D call uncertain. CDR1 MDHEN and CDR2 SYDVKM come from the germline V gene. The CDR3 runs 15 residues. V dropped 4 bases and J dropped 1 base, with 13 bases sitting between them. This chain's CDR3 is CASSSLRVWNTEAFF. For the CDR3, the DNA is TGTGCCAGCAGTTCCCTTAGAGTCTGGAACACTGAAGCTTTCTTT.

The CDR3 DNA reads TGCGCCAGCAGCTCCCGGGCAGTTAATGAAAAACTGTTTTTT. As protein: CASSSRAVNEKLFF. The chain combines TRBV4-3 with TRBJ1-4; no reliable D call. This CDR3 is built from 14 residues. Germline V gene lookup returns CDR1 LGHNA and CDR2 YSLEER. The V and J ends lost 5 bases and 4 bases respectively, with 11 bases between them.

This chain uses TRBV30 with TRBJ2-7, with no clear D. The CDR3 runs to 12 residues. In germline, CDR1 is GTSNPN, CDR2 SVGIG (reference sequence). V lost 2 bases and J lost 5, with 10 bases in between. CDR3 sequence reads: CAWSPFSDEQYF. The CDR3 coding sequence is TGTGCCTGGAGTCCCTTCTCGGACGAGCAGTACTTC.

The V call is TRBV11-3, the J call TRBJ1-1; D is possibly TRBD1 (5 bases). Germline-derived CDR1 and CDR2 are SGHNT and YENEEA. The V gene lost 8 bases and the J gene lost 0 bases, with 7 bases spanning the gap. This CDR3 spans 12 amino acids. This chain's CDR3 is CASRGMNTEAFF. The DNA for the CDR3 is TGTGCCAGCCGGGGGATGAACACTGAAGCTTTCTTT.

V usage is TRBV5-1 and J usage is TRBJ2-7, with 12 bases matching TRBD2. J gave up 5 bases and V 0 bases, and 12 bases lay outside the gene matches. This CDR3 contains 18 residues. Germline-derived CDR1 and CDR2 are SGHRS and YFSETQ. CDR3 amino acids: CASSLVLVTSGSADEQYF. The CDR3 DNA is TGCGCCAGCAGCTTGGTGTTAGTGACTAGCGGGAGCGCGGACGAGCAGTACTTC.

V usage is TRBV6-5 and J usage is TRBJ2-6; no definite D call. CDR3 size: 15 residues. CDR1 is MNHEY and CDR2 is SVGAGI in the germline V gene. Trimming shortened V by 5 bases and J by 1 base, and 9 bases separated the two germline ends. CDR3 bases: TGTGCCAGCAGTCCGCCAGGTTCTGGGGCCAACGTCCTGACTTTC. This gives the protein CASSPPGSGANVLTF.

The V call is TRBV2, the J call TRBJ2-2, with 12 bases matching TRBD2. The germline CDR1 and CDR2 sequences are SNHLY and FYNNEI. This CDR3 is 17 amino acids long. Losses at the gene ends were 6 bases for V and 5 bases for J; bases not matched to a gene: 10. The CDR3 bases are TGTGCCAGCAGGGCAGAGACTAGCGGGAGAGGGACCGGGGAGCTGTTTTTT. Translating gives CASRAETSGRGTGELFF.

The genes are TRBV6-2 or TRBV6-3 and TRBJ1-5; D not resolved. Germline-derived CDR1 and CDR2 are MNHEY and SVGEGT. The CDR3 extends over 15 amino acids. Trimming pared 0 bases from V and 1 base from J, leaving 7 bases between. CDR3 region: CASSYSYDSNQPQHF. In nucleotides, the CDR3 is TGTGCCAGCAGTTACTCGTATGACAGCAATCAGCCCCAGCATTTT.

This clone was picked up one time. The gene calls are TRBV15 and TRBJ2-7; 7 nucleotides match TRBD1. CDR1 and CDR2 (germline): LNHNV, YYDKDF (reference sequence). Trimming removed 1 base from V and 0 bases from J; junction bases left unmatched: 6. The CDR3 spans 16 residues. The CDR3 region has the DNA TGTGCCACCAGCAGAGGAGGGACAGCATACTCCTACGAGCAGTACTTC. Translated, it gives CATSRGGTAYSYEQYF.

V and J are TRBV12-5 and TRBJ1-5, with D uncertain. Germline loops: CDR1 LGHNT, CDR2 FRNRAP. Trimming took off 1 base at V and 4 bases at J, with 5 bases between the two ends. The CDR3 is 13 amino acids. CDR3 sequence: CASGLGRNQPQHF. Written as DNA, the CDR3 is TGTGCTAGTGGTTTGGGGAGGAATCAGCCCCAGCATTTT.

The J gene is TRBJ1-4, the V gene TRBV19; D is uncertain. V lost 1 base and J lost 3, with 18 bases in between. This CDR3 contains 18 residues. Germline V gives CDR1 LNHDA, CDR2 SQIVND (reference sequence). The CDR3 sequence is CASSIVVRANPPNEKLFF. The CDR3 DNA is TGTGCCAGTAGTATAGTTGTCCGGGCAAACCCGCCTAATGAAAAACTGTTTTTT.

The rearrangement links TRBV6-5 to TRBJ2-1, with 8 bases fitting TRBD1. Germline loops: CDR1 MNHEY, CDR2 SVGAGI. The CDR3 has 16 residues. The V and J ends lost 0 bases and 3 bases, in that order; junction bases with no gene match: 4. In nucleotides, the CDR3 is TGTGCCAGCAGTTACTCGGCAGGGGGCGGCTACAATGAGCAGTTCTTC. Residues: CASSYSAGGGYNEQFF.

The chain uses TRBV30 and TRBJ1-2, with D perhaps matching TRBD1 (6 bases). The V and J ends lost 0 bases and 5 bases respectively, with 10 bases between them. The CDR3 runs 13 residues. The germline gives CDR1 GTSNPN, CDR2 SVGIG (reference sequence). As DNA, the CDR3 is TGTGCCTGGAGTGTGGGAACAGGGTATGGCTACACCTTC. It is translated as CAWSVGTGYGYTF.

The chain recombines TRBV21-1 with TRBJ2-7; no check of the table's D call, TRBD2, against the DNA was made. TRBV21-1 is noted as a pseudogene. This CDR3 spans 16 amino acids. The CDR3 reads CASSIVRRGRYYEQYF. As DNA, the CDR3 is TGTGCCAGCAGCATAGTCAGGAGGGGCAGGTACTACGAGCAGTACTTC.

The chain is built from TRBV4-3 and TRBJ1-6, with D perhaps matching TRBD1 (5 bases). Germline lookup yields CDR1 LGHNA and CDR2 YSLEER. This CDR3 is 17 amino acids long. Trimming removed 3 bases at V and 7 bases at J, with 19 bases between. The CDR3: CASSQINPGTGNSPLHF. The DNA for the CDR3 is TGCGCCAGCAGCCAGATAAACCCCGGGACGGGCAATTCACCCCTCCACTTT.